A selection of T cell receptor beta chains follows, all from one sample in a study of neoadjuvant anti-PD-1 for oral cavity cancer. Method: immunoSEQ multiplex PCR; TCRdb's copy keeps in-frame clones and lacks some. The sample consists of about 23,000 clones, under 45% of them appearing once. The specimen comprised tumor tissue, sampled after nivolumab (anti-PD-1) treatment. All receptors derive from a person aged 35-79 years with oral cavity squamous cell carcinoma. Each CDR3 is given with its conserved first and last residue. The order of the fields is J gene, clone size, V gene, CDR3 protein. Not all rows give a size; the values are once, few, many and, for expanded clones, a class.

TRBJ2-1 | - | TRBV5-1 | CASSSRWNEQFF
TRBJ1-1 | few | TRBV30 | CAWSVGRAFF
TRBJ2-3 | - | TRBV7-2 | CASSPRGASPDTQYF
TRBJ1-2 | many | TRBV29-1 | CSAQLTGRNYGYTF
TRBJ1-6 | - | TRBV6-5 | CASSYGKDSPLHF
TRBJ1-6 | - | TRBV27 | CASSKGQVGSPLHF
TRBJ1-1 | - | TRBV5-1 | CASSETGVRAEAFF
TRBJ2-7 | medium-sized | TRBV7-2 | CASSQDRMPSYEQYF
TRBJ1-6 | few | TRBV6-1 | CASSVRPGQINSPLHF
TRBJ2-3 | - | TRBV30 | CAWSTSTDTQYF
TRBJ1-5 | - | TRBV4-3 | CASSQGDQPQHF
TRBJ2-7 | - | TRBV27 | CASSRTGTYEQYF
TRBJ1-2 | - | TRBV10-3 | CAISERKGDGYTF
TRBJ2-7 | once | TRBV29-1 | CSVGWGRSYEQYF
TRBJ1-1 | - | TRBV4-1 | CASSQDRGNTEAFF
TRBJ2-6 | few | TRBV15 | CATSRVGQNSGANVLTF
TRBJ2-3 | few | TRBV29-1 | CSAGGGPQGTQYF
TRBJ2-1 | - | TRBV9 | CASSVEAGAYNEQFF
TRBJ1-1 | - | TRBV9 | CASSALPGGGNTEAFF
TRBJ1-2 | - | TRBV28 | CASTLRGYGYTF
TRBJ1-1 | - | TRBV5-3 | CARTLSGPIVLEYRMNTEAFF
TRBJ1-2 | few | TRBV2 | CASSEFQGEVYGYTF
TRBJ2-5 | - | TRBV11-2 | CASSRTGWGEETQYF
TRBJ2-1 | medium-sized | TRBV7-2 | CASRSGGGQDNEQFF
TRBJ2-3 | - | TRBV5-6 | CASTGAGKEDTQYF
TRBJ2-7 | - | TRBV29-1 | CSVEDLFQGWDYEQYF
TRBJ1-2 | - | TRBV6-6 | CASSAGTGVKVYGYTF
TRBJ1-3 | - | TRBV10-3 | CAISESQSSGNTIYF
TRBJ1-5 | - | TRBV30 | CAWRRGNNQPQHF
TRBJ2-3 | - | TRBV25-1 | CASSEVTGPVADTQYF
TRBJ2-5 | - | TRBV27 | CASSSPTASITLETQYF
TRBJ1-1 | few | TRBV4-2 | CASSQSGGAGEAFF
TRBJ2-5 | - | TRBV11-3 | CASSSHKGETQYF
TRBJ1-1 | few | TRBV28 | CASSPGQGFANTEAFF
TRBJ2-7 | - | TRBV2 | CASSQRRGDRSYEQYF
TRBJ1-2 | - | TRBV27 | CASSQLRNRGYTF
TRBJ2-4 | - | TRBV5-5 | CASSLRQQNIQYF
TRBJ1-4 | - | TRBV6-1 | CASSEMGDSYEKLFF
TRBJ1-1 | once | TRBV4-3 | CASSQGRNTEAFF